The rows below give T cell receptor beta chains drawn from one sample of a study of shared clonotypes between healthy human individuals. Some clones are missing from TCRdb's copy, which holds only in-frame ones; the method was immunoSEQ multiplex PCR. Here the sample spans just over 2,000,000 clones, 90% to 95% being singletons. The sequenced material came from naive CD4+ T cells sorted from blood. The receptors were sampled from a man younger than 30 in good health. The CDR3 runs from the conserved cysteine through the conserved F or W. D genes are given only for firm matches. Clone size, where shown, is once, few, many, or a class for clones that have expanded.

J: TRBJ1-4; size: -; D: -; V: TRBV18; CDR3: CASSPDRRDEKLFF; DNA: TGTGCCAGCTCACCAGATAGAAGGGATGAAAAACTGTTTTTT
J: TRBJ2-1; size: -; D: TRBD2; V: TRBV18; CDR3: CASTGLANPNEQFF; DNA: TGTGCCAGCACGGGACTAGCGAACCCCAATGAGCAGTTCTTC
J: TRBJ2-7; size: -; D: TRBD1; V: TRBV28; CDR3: CASSLRWDRPYEQYF; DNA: TGTGCCAGCAGTTTAAGATGGGACAGACCCTACGAGCAGTACTTC
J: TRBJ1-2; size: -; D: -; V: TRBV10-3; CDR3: CAISPDSTNYGYTF; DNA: TGTGCCATCAGCCCGGACAGCACTAACTATGGCTACACCTTC
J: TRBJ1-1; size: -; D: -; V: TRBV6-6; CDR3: CASCIIGGTEAFF; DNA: TGTGCCAGCTGCATTATCGGAGGGACTGAAGCTTTCTTT
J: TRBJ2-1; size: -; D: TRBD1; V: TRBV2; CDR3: CASSAQGSSYNEQFF; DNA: TGTGCCAGCAGTGCACAGGGGAGCTCCTACAATGAGCAGTTCTTC
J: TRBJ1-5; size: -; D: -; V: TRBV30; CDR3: CAWSVGELANQPQHF; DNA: TGTGCCTGGAGTGTAGGAGAACTGGCCAATCAGCCCCAGCATTTT
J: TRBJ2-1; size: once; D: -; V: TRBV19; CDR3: CASSPLGVSYNEQFF; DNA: TGTGCCAGTAGTCCTTTGGGGGTCTCCTACAATGAGCAGTTCTTC
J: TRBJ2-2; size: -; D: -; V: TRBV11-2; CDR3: CASRPNRGTTGELFF; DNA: TGTGCCAGCAGACCAAATCGGGGCACCACCGGGGAGCTGTTTTTT
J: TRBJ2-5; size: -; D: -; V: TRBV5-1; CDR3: CASSSTAERQTQYF; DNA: TGCGCCAGCAGCTCGACAGCAGAACGACAGACCCAGTACTTC
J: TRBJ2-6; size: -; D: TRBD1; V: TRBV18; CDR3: CASSADVTGAGANVLTF; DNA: TGTGCCAGCTCCGCCGACGTGACAGGGGCCGGGGCCAACGTCCTGACTTTC
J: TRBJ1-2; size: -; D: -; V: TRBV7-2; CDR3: CASSLAPGYYGYTF; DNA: TGTGCCAGCAGCTTAGCGCCCGGTTACTATGGCTACACCTTC
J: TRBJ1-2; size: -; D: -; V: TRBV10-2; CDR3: CASSNQQLGYTF; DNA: TGCGCCAGCAGTAATCAGCAGCTCGGCTACACCTTC
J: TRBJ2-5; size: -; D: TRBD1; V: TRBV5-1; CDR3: CASSISGTGEETQYF; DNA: TGCGCCAGCAGCATTTCCGGGACAGGGGAAGAGACCCAGTACTTC
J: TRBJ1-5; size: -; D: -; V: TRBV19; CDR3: CASSMGWPQHF; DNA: TGTGCCAGTAGTATGGGATGGCCCCAGCATTTT
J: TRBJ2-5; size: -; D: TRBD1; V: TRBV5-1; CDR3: CASSTGQGAGETQYF; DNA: TGCGCCAGCAGCACCGGACAGGGAGCGGGTGAGACCCAGTACTTC
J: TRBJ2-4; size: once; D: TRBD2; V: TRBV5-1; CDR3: CASTGLAGENIQYF; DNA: TGCGCCAGCACCGGACTAGCGGGGGAAAACATTCAGTACTTC
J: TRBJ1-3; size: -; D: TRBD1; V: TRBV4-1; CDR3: CASSQGDRGSGNTIYF; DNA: TGCGCCAGCAGCCAGGGGGACAGGGGCTCTGGAAACACCATATATTTT
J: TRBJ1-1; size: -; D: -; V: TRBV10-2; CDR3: CASRNHGTENTEAFF; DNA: TGCGCCAGCAGGAACCACGGGACGGAGAACACTGAAGCTTTCTTT
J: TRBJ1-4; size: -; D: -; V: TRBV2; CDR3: CASSGGTYEKLFF; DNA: TGTGCCAGCAGTGGTGGCACTTATGAAAAACTGTTTTTT
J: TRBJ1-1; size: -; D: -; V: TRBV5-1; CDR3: CASSLGLLNTEAFF; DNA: TGCGCCAGCAGCCTGGGACTGCTGAACACTGAAGCTTTCTTT
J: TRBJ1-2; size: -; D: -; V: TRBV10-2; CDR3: CASSVGASNYGYTF; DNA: TGCGCCAGCAGTGTAGGGGCGTCGAACTATGGCTACACCTTC
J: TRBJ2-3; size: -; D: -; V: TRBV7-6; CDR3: CASSLGRQADTQYF; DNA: TGTGCCAGCAGCTTAGGAAGACAGGCAGATACGCAGTATTTT
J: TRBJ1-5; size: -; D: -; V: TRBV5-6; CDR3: CASSQWTGQPQHF; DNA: TGTGCCAGCAGCCAATGGACGGGTCAGCCCCAGCATTTT
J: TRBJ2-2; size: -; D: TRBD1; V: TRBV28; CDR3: CASRRTGLNTGELFF; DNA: TGTGCCAGCCGAAGGACAGGTTTGAACACCGGGGAGCTGTTTTTT
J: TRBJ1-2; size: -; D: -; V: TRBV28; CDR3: CASSSSGGDYGYTF; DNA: TGTGCCAGCAGTTCCTCGGGTGGGGACTATGGCTACACCTTC
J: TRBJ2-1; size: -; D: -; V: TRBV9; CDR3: CASSVGPSGEQFF; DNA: TGTGCCAGCAGCGTAGGTCCCAGCGGTGAGCAGTTCTTC
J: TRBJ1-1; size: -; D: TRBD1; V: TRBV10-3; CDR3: CAIRFGTGGEAFF; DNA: TGTGCCATCAGATTCGGGACAGGGGGGGAAGCTTTCTTT
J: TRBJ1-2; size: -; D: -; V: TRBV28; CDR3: CASSAQGYYGYTF; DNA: TGTGCCAGCAGCGCACAGGGATACTATGGCTACACCTTC
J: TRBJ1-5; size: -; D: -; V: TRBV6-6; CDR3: CASSTGVGRGGQPQHF; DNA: TGTGCCAGCAGTACCGGGGTGGGGCGGGGCGGACAGCCCCAGCATTTT
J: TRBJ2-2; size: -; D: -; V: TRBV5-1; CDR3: CASSPQSAGVGLVSGELFF; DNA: TGCGCCAGCAGCCCACAATCGGCTGGGGTCGGGCTAGTGTCAGGGGAGCTGTTTTTT
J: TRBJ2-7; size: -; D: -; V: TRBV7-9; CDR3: CASIPNRDSEEQYF; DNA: TGTGCCAGCATCCCTAACAGGGATTCAGAGGAGCAGTACTTC
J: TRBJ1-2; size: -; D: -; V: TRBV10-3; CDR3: CAISDSPIANYGYTF; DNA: TGTGCCATCAGTGACTCACCGATCGCTAACTATGGCTACACCTTC
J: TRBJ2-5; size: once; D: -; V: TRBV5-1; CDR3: CASSLEPQNRETQYF; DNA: TGCGCCAGCAGCTTGGAACCGCAGAATAGGGAGACCCAGTACTTC
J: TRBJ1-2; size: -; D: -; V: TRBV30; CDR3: CAWSPPNLRGASGYTF; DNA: TGTGCCTGGAGCCCTCCTAACCTTAGAGGGGCCTCTGGCTACACCTTC
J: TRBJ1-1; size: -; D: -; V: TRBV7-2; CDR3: CASSTTVMNTEAFF; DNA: TGTGCCAGCAGCACGACAGTCATGAACACTGAAGCTTTCTTT
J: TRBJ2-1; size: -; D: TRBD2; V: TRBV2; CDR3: CASSGGLAVYNEQFF; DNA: TGTGCCAGCAGTGGGGGACTAGCGGTATACAATGAGCAGTTCTTC
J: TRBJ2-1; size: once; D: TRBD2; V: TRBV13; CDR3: CASSLASGLAVGNEQFF; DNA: TGTGCCAGCAGCTTAGCTTCGGGACTAGCGGTAGGGAATGAGCAGTTCTTC
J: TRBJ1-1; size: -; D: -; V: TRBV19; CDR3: CASIKSGPSGRVFMNTEAFF; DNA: TGTGCCAGTATCAAATCGGGACCCTCAGGAAGGGTTTTCATGAACACTGAAGCTTTCTTT
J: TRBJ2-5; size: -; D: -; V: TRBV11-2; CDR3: CASSLALTVLETQYF; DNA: TGTGCCAGCAGCTTAGCCTTGACAGTCCTGGAGACCCAGTACTTC
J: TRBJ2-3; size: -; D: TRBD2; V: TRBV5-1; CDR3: CASSTSGGADTQYF; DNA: TGCGCCAGCAGCACCAGCGGGGGTGCAGATACGCAGTATTTT
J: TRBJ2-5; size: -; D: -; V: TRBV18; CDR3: CASSPLQGETQYF; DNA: TGTGCCAGCTCACCACTGCAGGGTGAGACCCAGTACTTC
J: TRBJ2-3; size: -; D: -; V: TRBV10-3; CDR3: CAIRGGDTQYF; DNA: TGTGCCATCAGGGGAGGAGATACGCAGTATTTT
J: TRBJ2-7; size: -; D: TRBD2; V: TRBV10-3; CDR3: CAISSRGGAGQDEQYF; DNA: TGTGCCATCAGCAGCCGGGGGGGAGCGGGTCAAGACGAGCAGTACTTC
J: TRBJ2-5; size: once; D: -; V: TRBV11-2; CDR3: CASSLETLRVETQYF; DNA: TGTGCCAGCAGCTTAGAGACACTTCGGGTAGAGACCCAGTACTTC
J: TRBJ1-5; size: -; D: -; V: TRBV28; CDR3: CASTSGVFNQPQHF; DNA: TGTGCCAGCACTTCGGGGGTGTTTAATCAGCCCCAGCATTTT